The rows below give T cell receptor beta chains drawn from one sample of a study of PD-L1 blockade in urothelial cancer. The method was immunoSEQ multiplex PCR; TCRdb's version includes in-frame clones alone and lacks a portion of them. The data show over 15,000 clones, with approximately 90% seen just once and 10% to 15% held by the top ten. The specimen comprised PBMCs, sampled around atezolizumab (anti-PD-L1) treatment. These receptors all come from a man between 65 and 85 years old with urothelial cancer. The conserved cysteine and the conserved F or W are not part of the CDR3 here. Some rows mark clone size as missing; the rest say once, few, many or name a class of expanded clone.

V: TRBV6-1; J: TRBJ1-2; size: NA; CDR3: ATPEQQGTSSGYT
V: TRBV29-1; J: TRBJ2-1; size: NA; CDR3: SATTNNEQF
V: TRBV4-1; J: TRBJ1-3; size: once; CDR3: ASSQDLGRIFNTIY
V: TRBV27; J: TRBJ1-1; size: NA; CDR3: ASSLSRGLGEAF
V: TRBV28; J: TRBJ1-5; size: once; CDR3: ASSLRQGAWGPQH
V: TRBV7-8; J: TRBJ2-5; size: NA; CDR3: ASSFREEGNQETQY
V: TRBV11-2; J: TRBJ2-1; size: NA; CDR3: ASSLSTLGEQF
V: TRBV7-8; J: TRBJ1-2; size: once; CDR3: ASSPSRSGYT
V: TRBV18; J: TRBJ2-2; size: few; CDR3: ASSRTGASSFANTGELF
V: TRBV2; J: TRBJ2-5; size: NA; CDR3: ASRALRVRGQETQY
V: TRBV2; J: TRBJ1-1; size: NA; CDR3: ASSWSETEAF
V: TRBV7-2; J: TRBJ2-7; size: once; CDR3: ASSLAADLQGAIAYEQY
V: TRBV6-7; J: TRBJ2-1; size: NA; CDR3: ATYRGRGTGF
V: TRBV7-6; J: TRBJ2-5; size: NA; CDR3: ASRGWTSGQETQY
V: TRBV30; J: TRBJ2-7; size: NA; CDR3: AWGIALQGARDEQY
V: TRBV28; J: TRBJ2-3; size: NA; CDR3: ASSSRTGTTDTQY
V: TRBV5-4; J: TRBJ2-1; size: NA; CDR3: ASSLAGSGNEQF
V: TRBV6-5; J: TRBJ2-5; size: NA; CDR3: ASSTRGRGPPEY
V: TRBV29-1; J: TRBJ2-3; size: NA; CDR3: SVEPGGGSDTQY
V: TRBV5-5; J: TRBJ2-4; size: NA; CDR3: ASSLEAGDTAKNIQY
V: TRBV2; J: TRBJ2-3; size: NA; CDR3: ASSERDTQY
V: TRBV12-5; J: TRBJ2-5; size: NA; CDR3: ASGRGLAGGGYQETQY
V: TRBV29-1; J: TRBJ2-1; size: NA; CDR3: SVEGLAGGPIYNEQF
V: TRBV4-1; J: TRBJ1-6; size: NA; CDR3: ASSQGSRGNNSPLH
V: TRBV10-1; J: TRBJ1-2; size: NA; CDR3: ASANSNYGYT
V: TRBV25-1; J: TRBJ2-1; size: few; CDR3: ASSDTSGEYNEQF
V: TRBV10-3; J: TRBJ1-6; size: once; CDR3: AIRGGGNNSPLH
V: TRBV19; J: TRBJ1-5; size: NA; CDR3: ASSIRYRQTQYGNQPQH
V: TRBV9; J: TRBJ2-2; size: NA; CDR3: ASSRTWDRDPGELF